This T cell receptor beta chain came from a study of cytomegalovirus exposure and HLA in healthy donors. PCR employed 60 Vbeta and 13 Jbeta primers. Generated by immunoSEQ multiplex PCR, the TCRdb table keeps only in-frame clones and is missing some. The sample has under 300,000 clones, around 90% seen once; the top ten hold about 1.7%. For this clone: Its antigen is undetermined.

Study conclusions and caveats: Upon later analysis, TCR association rates were observed to vary by HLA locus, being highest for DRB1 and lowest for HLA-C. A later analysis associated about 18,000 TCR beta sequences with HLA alleles at a 0.05 false discovery rate. A cluster of highly shared sequence variants was likely a sequencing artifact.

The clonotype originates from a girl aged 2-15 years in good health and CMV-seronegative. Material for sequencing was PBMCs.

The DNA for the CDR3 is TGCGCCAGCAGCCAAGAATGGGTTGCCCAGGGGGCATACGAGCAGTACTTC. Translated: CASSQEWVAQGAYEQYF. The genes are TRBV4-1 and TRBJ2-7, with TRBD1 matching over 8 bases. Germline V gene lookup returns CDR1 MGHRA and CDR2 YSYEKL. The CDR3 spans 17 residues. Losses at the gene ends were 0 bases for V and 4 bases for J; bases not matched to a gene: 11.